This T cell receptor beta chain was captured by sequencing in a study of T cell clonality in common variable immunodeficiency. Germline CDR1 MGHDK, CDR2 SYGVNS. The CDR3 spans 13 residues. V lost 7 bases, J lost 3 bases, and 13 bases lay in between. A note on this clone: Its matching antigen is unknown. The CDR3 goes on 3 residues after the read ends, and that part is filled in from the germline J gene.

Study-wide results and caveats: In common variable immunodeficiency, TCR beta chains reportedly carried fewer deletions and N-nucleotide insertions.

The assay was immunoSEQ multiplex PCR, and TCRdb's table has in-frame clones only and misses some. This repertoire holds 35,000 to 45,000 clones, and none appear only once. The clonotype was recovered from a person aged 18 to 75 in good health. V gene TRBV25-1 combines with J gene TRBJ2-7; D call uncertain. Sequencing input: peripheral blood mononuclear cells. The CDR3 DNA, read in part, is TGTGCCAGCAAGGGTTCAGATGGCTACGAG. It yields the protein CASKGSDGYE. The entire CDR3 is CASKGSDGYEQYF.